Sequencing of this T cell receptor (beta chain) was carried out in a study of immune evolution from preneoplasia to lung adenocarcinoma. Overall study findings and caveats: Clonality was highest in normal lung, lower in later-stage lesions apparently. Top clone frequencies peaked in normal lung, apparently declining through invasive adenocarcinoma.

CDR1 is SGHRS, CDR2 YFSETQ, per germline. V was shortened by 7 bases and J by 5 bases, with 17 bases between the two germline ends. The CDR3 is 14 amino acids. Clones were sequenced by immunoSEQ multiplex PCR, and TCRdb holds only the in-frame ones, with some missing. The sample includes 5,200 or so clones, more than 60% of them seen just once. Turning to this clone: What it binds is unknown.

Sequencing was carried out using FFPE minimally invasive lung adenocarcinoma tissue. The clonotype was recovered from a person aged 50 to 70 with lung adenocarcinoma. The chain couples TRBV5-1 to TRBJ2-3; maybe TRBD2 (6 bases). This CDR3 is CASGPGGSGDTQYF. The CDR3 DNA follows: TGCGCCAGCGGCCCTGGGGGGAGTGGAGATACGCAGTATTTT.